This T cell receptor beta chain was observed in a study of T cell responses to AZD1222 COVID-19 vaccine. On the study more broadly: Some second doses came at about 4 weeks and others at about 12 weeks; these were pooled. Notes on the study in general: CD4 TCRs linked to vaccination spanned spike, dominating at 160-218 and 743-854.

CDR1 and CDR2 from the germline V gene are SGHTS and YDEGEE. CDR3 length equals 13 residues. The V end lost 1 base, the J end lost 1 base, and 5 bases lay between the germline ends. Remarks on this clone: Its antigen is unknown.

Assay: immunoSEQ multiplex PCR; the TCRdb copy retains only in-frame clones and omits some. Altogether 100,000 to 150,000 clones are present, roughly 90% being singletons, with the ten largest covering 1.5% to 1.7%. The chain carries TRBV5-8 and TRBJ2-5; D is uncertain. The sample was peripheral blood, taken on day 0 of AZD1222 vaccination. The TCR was taken from an adult in good health. CDR3 residues: CASSLFSQETQYF. DNA for the CDR3: TGTGCCAGCAGCTTGTTCTCCCAAGAGACCCAGTACTTC.